Below, 14 T cell receptor beta chains from the same sample are listed, as sequenced in a study of T cell responses to AZD1222 COVID-19 vaccine. Some clones are missing from TCRdb's copy, which holds only in-frame ones; the method was immunoSEQ multiplex PCR. Altogether under 95,000 clones are present, approximately 87% being singletons, with the ten largest covering about 1.3%. The sample was peripheral blood, taken 28 days after the second AZD1222 dose. These receptors were taken from an adult who received the AZD1222 COVID-19 vaccine.

J is TRBJ2-7 and V is TRBV4-1; the D gene could be TRBD1 or TRBD2 (6 bases each). This CDR3 comprises 15 residues. The V gene lost 0 bases and the J gene lost 2 bases, with 11 bases spanning the gap. Germline values: CDR1 MGHRA, CDR2 YSYEKL. The CDR3 region has the DNA TGCGCCAGCAGCCAAGAAAGGGGGGCCCCCTACGAGCAGTACTTC. Its translation is CASSQERGAPYEQYF.

V gene TRBV28 combines with J gene TRBJ2-5, with D unresolved. This CDR3 has 13 amino acids. V lost 5 bases to trimming and J lost 5 bases, with 12 bases between them. Germline loops: CDR1 MDHEN, CDR2 SYDVKM. The CDR3 loop is CASSAPNTETQYF. The CDR3 DNA sequence: TGTGCCAGCAGTGCCCCAAACACCGAGACCCAGTACTTC.

The chain links TRBV18 to TRBJ2-1; D remains unclear. Germline loops: CDR1 KGHSH, CDR2 LQKENI. The CDR3 has 12 amino acids. V was clipped by 2 bases and J by 9 bases, with 8 bases between them. The chain's CDR3 is CASSPKGPEQFF. Here the CDR3 DNA reads TGTGCCAGCTCACCAAAGGGTCCTGAGCAGTTCTTC.

The CDR3 DNA is TGTGCCAGCAGCTCACCTCGGACAGGGGGCGACTATGGCTACACCTTC. Translating it yields CASSSPRTGGDYGYTF. The rearrangement uses TRBV9 and TRBJ1-2; TRBD1 matches at 11 bases. From germline, CDR1 is SGDLS and CDR2 YYNGEE. The CDR3 is 16 amino acids. Germline trimming cut 4 bases from V and 3 bases from J; bases unmatched to any gene: 8.

The rearrangement links TRBV2 to TRBJ1-5; TRBD1 might be the D (6 bases). The CDR3 runs 15 residues. With 4 bases removed from V and 2 bases from J, the gap between germline ends came to 12 bases. Germline CDR1 and CDR2: SNHLY and FYNNEI. The CDR3 region has the DNA TGTGCCAGCAGTGTCCGACAGGCGGGCAATCAGCCCCAGCATTTT. Its protein product is CASSVRQAGNQPQHF.

The chain carries TRBV6-2 or TRBV6-3 and TRBJ2-1; D is ambiguous. V lost 6 bases, J lost 4 bases, and 16 bases lay in between. The length of the CDR3 is 15 residues. The germline V gene encodes CDR1 MNHEY and CDR2 SVGEGT. The CDR3 DNA follows: TGTGCCAGCAGCCTCCCTAGGTGGGATTACAATGAGCAGTTCTTC. Translated, it gives CASSLPRWDYNEQFF.

The chain carries TRBV30 and TRBJ1-5; TRBD1 might be the D (6 bases). This CDR3 is 13 amino acids long. The germline V gene has CDR1 GTSNPN and CDR2 SVGIG (reference sequence). V was trimmed by 0 bases and J by 6 bases, leaving 9 bases between them. DNA of the CDR3: TGTGCCTGGAGTGTACAGGGCCTTCAGCCCCAGCATTTT. Amino acid sequence: CAWSVQGLQPQHF.

The chain has TRBV30 and TRBJ1-1; maybe TRBD1 (5 bases). CDR3 length: 13 residues. Germline-derived CDR1 and CDR2 are GTSNPN and SVGIG (reference sequence). V was clipped by 4 bases and J by 1 base, with 10 bases between them. The CDR3 here is CAWTRGQNTEAFF. In DNA, the CDR3 is TGTGCCTGGACAAGGGGCCAGAACACTGAAGCTTTCTTT.

The chain couples TRBV5-1 to TRBJ1-2, with D unclear. The CDR3 runs 13 residues. The germline V gene encodes CDR1 SGHRS and CDR2 YFSETQ. V lost 5 bases, J lost 0 bases, and 8 bases lay in between. CDR3 amino acids: CASRVNTNYGYTF. The CDR3 DNA reads TGCGCCAGCAGGGTCAATACTAACTATGGCTACACCTTC.

The rearrangement uses TRBV14 and TRBJ2-7, with 7 bases that match TRBD1. The CDR3 is 19 amino acids. Germline V gene lookup returns CDR1 SGHDN and CDR2 FVKESK. V shed 0 bases and J 0 bases; nucleotides not matched to a gene: 14. CDR3 bases: TGTGCCAGCAGCCAAGAAAAAAAGCCCGGACAGGCCTTCTCCTACGAGCAGTACTTC. Translation gives CASSQEKKPGQAFSYEQYF.

This clone was counted a single time. The chain combines TRBV7-2 with TRBJ1-1, with 8 bases matching TRBD1. Germline CDR1 is SGHTA and CDR2 is FQGNSA. V gave up 4 bases and J gave up 0 bases; unmatched junction bases: 1. The CDR3 sequence is 14 residues long. The CDR3 spells CASSSTGVNTEAFF. The CDR3 DNA reads TGTGCCAGCAGCTCGACAGGGGTGAACACTGAAGCTTTCTTT.

V usage is TRBV2 and J usage is TRBJ2-7, with D perhaps TRBD1 or TRBD2 (5 bases each). The V and J ends lost 7 bases and 12 bases respectively, with 19 bases between them. The CDR3 is made up of 12 amino acids. Looked up from germline, CDR1 is SNHLY and CDR2 is FYNNEI. The CDR3 loop is CASTGDGARRYF. CDR3 coding DNA: TGTGCCAGCACCGGGGATGGGGCACGGCGGTACTTC.

The V call is TRBV6-5, the J call TRBJ2-7; possibly TRBD2 for D (6 bases). The CDR3 has 13 amino acids. The germline CDR1 and CDR2 sequences are MNHEY and SVGAGI. This CDR3 reads CATGGFPPYEQYF. The DNA for the CDR3 is TGTGCAACTGGGGGGTTTCCCCCCTACGAGCAGTACTTC.

This clone was observed once. This chain links TRBV6-2 or TRBV6-3 with TRBJ2-7; TRBD1 or TRBD2 may be the D gene (5 bases each). Trimming took off 5 bases at V and 2 bases at J, with 25 bases between the two ends. Germline-derived CDR1 and CDR2 are MNHEY and SVGEGT. The CDR3 totals 18 residues. CDR3 loop: CASSGGPRSNRRPYEQYF. DNA of the CDR3: TGTGCCAGCAGTGGGGGTCCCAGGTCCAACCGTCGCCCCTACGAGCAGTACTTC.